This T cell receptor (beta chain) was captured by sequencing in a study of early T cells in non-severe SARS-CoV-2 infection (dated by TCRdb to the early 2020s). The study in broad terms: TCR sequencing used bulk RNA from unsorted whole blood, so alpha and beta chains could not be paired. Results the study describes overall, beyond this receptor: VDJdb matching was skewed toward anti-spike CD8 responses, so virus-specific expansions were likely underestimated and private and CD4 specificities were missed.

V lost 2 bases and J lost 11 bases; the stretch between them is 15 bases long. CDR1 SQVTM and CDR2 ANQGSEA were looked up in the germline V gene. Measured from the cysteine to the phenylalanine, the CDR3 is 13 residues long. The only DNA kept is the CDR3, 39 bases in frame from the first base. This was a case-control study nested in a cohort of healthcare workers in London, UK, who had nasopharyngeal swab PCR tests and blood samples taken every week. Healthcare workers were recruited during the week of the UK lockdown, between 23 and 31 March 2020, and followed weekly for up to 16 weeks. Libraries were built with 5' RACE. Reads for this sample came from a NextSeq 500. In the TCR library protocol, unique molecular identifiers were attached to individual cDNA molecules to correct for PCR bias and sequencing error. Both TCR alpha and beta chains were sequenced, and tight co-correlation was observed between alpha and beta sequence abundances in each sample. On the authors' methods: V gene, J gene and CDR3 annotation of TCR sequences was performed with Decombinator V4. TCRs were defined as expanded if a significant change between any two time points was detected under a Poisson model with p below 0.0001. TCR abundances were normalised to the total number of TCRs sequenced in each sample and reported as counts per million. MAIT TCRs were defined by TRAV1-2 paired with TRAJ12, TRAJ20 or TRAJ33, and iNKT TCRs by TRAV10 paired with TRAJ18. VDJdb, accessed 1 November 2021, was searched for CMV, EBV and SARS-CoV-2 annotated TCRs, with TCRs annotated for multiple antigens excluded. The raw public reads went through TCRdb reprocessing: fastp at Q25, MiXCR clone calling, in-frame beta chains kept. Every distinct CDR3 protein forms one entry, paired with its most common genes and DNA. These V and J calls originate from TCRdb's pipeline instead of the authors' own analysis. The sample profile shows some 54,000 distinct CDR3 sequences; roughly a tenth of them were found once. The top ten clonotypes cover more than 6.5% of the sample.

This clonotype was recorded at least ten times. No antigen is known for it. The record has no base qualities; no much larger clone is one base away. The origin of this receptor is an adult who was a healthcare worker with PCR-confirmed SARS-CoV-2 infection or an uninfected control (not recorded which). This receptor chain uses TRBV29-1 and TRBJ2-2; matching of 5 bases hints at TRBD2 as the D gene. The source material was whole blood. The encoded CDR3 is CSVEFPGSFELFF. The DNA is as follows: TGCAGCGTTGAATTTCCGGGATCGTTTGAGCTGTTTTTT.